The 32 T cell receptor beta chains given below trace back to one sample, sequenced in a study of T-cell reconstitution after alpha-beta-depleted transplantation in children. Molecular barcoding with unique molecular identifiers was used for the TCRbeta library. TCRdb re-called the PCR reads through MiXCR, storing one row per CDR3 protein. The table has about 980,000 distinct CDR3 sequences, about 29% seen once. Sequencing was performed on PBMCs, mostly from graft donor cells, taken 360 days after TCRalphabeta/CD19-depleted stem cell transplant. The source is a boy in the first two years of life who had a stem cell transplant for SCID, so the T cells may come from the graft donor.

V gene TRBV9 combines with J gene TRBJ2-3; 13 positions match TRBD2. After removal of 3 bases from V and 2 bases from J, the junction contained 3 bases not matched to a gene. Germline CDR1 SGDLS, CDR2 YYNGEE. This CDR3 region has 16 residues. The CDR3 region is CASSGGLAGVTDTQYF. The DNA for the CDR3 is TGTGCCAGCAGCGGAGGACTAGCGGGGGTCACAGATACGCAGTATTTT.

The rearrangement links TRBV25-1 to TRBJ2-3; tentatively, D is TRBD1 (6 bases). CDR3 length: 19 residues. V was shortened by 3 bases and J by 2 bases, with 24 bases between the two germline ends. Germline-derived CDR1 and CDR2 are MGHDK and SYGVNS. CDR3 DNA sequence: TGTGCCAGCAGTGACATTTCTCTGCAGAAAGGGGGATACACAGATACGCAGTATTTT. This translates into CASSDISLQKGGYTDTQYF.

CDR3 sequence: CASSTGVGAGELFF. The DNA of the CDR3 is TGTGCCAGCAGTACAGGGGTTGGGGCCGGGGAGCTGTTTTTT. The rearrangement uses TRBV2 and TRBJ2-2; the match to TRBD1 covers 7 bases. CDR3 length: 14 residues. Germline loops: CDR1 SNHLY, CDR2 FYNNEI. The ends lost 5 bases at V and 6 bases at J; junction bases unmatched: 6.

The gene calls are TRBV9 and TRBJ2-7, with D maybe TRBD2 (5 bases). The CDR3 is 15 amino acids. Trimming removed 4 bases from V and 3 bases from J, with 17 bases in between. CDR1 is SGDLS and CDR2 is YYNGEE in the germline V gene. The CDR3 nucleotides read TGTGCCAGCAGCCCCTTCGGTAGTCGGGGCTACGAGCAGTACTTC. Its translation is CASSPFGSRGYEQYF.

The genes are TRBV12-3 or TRBV12-4 and TRBJ2-7; tentatively, D is TRBD1 or TRBD2 (6 bases each). V lost 2 bases and J 5 bases, leaving 10 bases between the germline ends. CDR3 size: 13 residues. CDR3 protein: CASSLRGTDEQYF. CDR3 in DNA: TGTGCCAGCAGTTTAAGGGGGACTGACGAGCAGTACTTC.

This clonotype was seen a few times. The chain combines TRBV11-2 with TRBJ2-3; 7 positions agree with TRBD2. V was pared by 2 bases and J by 2 bases, with 7 bases of the junction left unmatched. The CDR3 extends over 16 amino acids. Per germline, CDR1 SGHAT and CDR2 FQNNGV. The CDR3 loop is CASSLFGWDYTDTQYF. The CDR3 bases are TGTGCCAGCAGCTTATTTGGTTGGGACTACACAGATACGCAGTATTTT.

The V call is TRBV11-2, the J call TRBJ2-5, with 9 bases aligning to TRBD1. CDR3 length equals 13 residues. The germline V gene encodes CDR1 SGHAT and CDR2 FQNNGV. Trimming cost V 5 bases and J 5 bases; bases outside gene matches: 3. The CDR3 DNA is TGTGCCAGCAGCGGGGACAGGGCGGAGACCCAGTACTTC. Protein sequence: CASSGDRAETQYF.

The V and J genes are TRBV6-5 and TRBJ1-1; D possibly corresponds to TRBD1 (5 bases). Germline lookup yields CDR1 MNHEY and CDR2 SVGAGI. V was shortened by 4 bases and J by 4 bases, with 16 bases between the two germline ends. The CDR3 is 15 residues long. The CDR3 spells CASSSIGGGSTEAFF. CDR3 DNA: TGTGCCAGCAGTTCAATCGGTGGGGGGAGCACTGAAGCTTTCTTT.

This clonotype appeared a few times. This chain connects TRBV2 to TRBJ1-5, with D uncertain. Germline CDR1 is SNHLY and CDR2 is FYNNEI. The V and J ends lost 2 bases and 4 bases respectively, with 6 bases between them. CDR3 length: 13 amino acids. The CDR3 DNA follows: TGTGCCAGCAGTGAAACAGTTAATCAGCCCCAGCATTTT. Its translation is CASSETVNQPQHF.

V and J are TRBV29-1 and TRBJ2-1; D may be TRBD1 (5 bases). The CDR3 consists of 13 residues. From germline, CDR1 is SQVTM and CDR2 ANQGSEA. Trimming took off 0 bases at V and 12 bases at J, with 15 bases between the two ends. The CDR3 here is CSVEDPRVRGQFF. CDR3 sequence (DNA): TGCAGCGTTGAAGACCCCAGGGTTAGGGGGCAGTTCTTC.

The rearrangement uses TRBV7-9 and TRBJ1-3; TRBD1 might be the D (5 bases). Trimming stripped 1 base from V and 0 bases from J, with 10 bases between. Germline assignment: CDR1 SEHNR and CDR2 FQNEAQ (reference sequence). This CDR3 has 16 amino acids. CDR3: CASSLGGTPSGNTIYF. In DNA, the CDR3 is TGTGCCAGCAGCTTAGGTGGGACCCCCTCTGGAAACACCATATATTTT.

This clonotype was seen only a few times. The rearrangement links TRBV4-3 to TRBJ2-2; D is possibly TRBD1 or TRBD2 (5 bases each). There are 14 residues in the CDR3. Germline V CDR1 and CDR2: LGHNA, YSLEER. Trimming removed 1 base from V and 7 bases from J, with 10 bases in between. The CDR3 is CASSQARDHGELFF. The CDR3 nucleotides are TGCGCCAGCAGCCAAGCCCGGGACCACGGGGAGCTGTTTTTT.

In nucleotides, the CDR3 is TGTGCCAGCAGTTACCTTGCCGACAGGGCTGAGACCCAGTACTTC. It yields the protein CASSYLADRAETQYF. This chain connects TRBV6-2 or TRBV6-3 to TRBJ2-5, with 7 bases aligning to TRBD1. Losses at the gene ends were 2 bases for V and 5 bases for J; bases not matched to a gene: 8. Per germline, CDR1 MNHEY and CDR2 SVGEGT. The CDR3 consists of 15 residues.

This clonotype was counted only a few times. This chain connects TRBV29-1 to TRBJ2-7; the match to TRBD1 covers 11 bases. Germline V CDR1 and CDR2: SQVTM, ANQGSEA. The CDR3 consists of 14 residues. The trim removed 7 bases at V and 7 bases at J, leaving 12 bases unmatched. The CDR3 DNA reads TGCAGCGCCTCCCGCCCGGACAGGGGGCATGAGCAGTACTTC. Residues: CSASRPDRGHEQYF.

The table lists this clonotype with a few counts. V is TRBV29-1 and J is TRBJ2-3, with 7 bases matching TRBD1. Germline assignment: CDR1 SQVTM and CDR2 ANQGSEA. The CDR3 loop spans 15 amino acids. The ends lost 7 bases at V and 0 bases at J; junction bases unmatched: 10. CDR3 amino acids: CSAGSGGRSTDTQYF. CDR3 bases: TGCAGCGCGGGGTCAGGGGGAAGAAGCACAGATACGCAGTATTTT.

This clonotype has only a few counts. The genes are TRBV29-1 and TRBJ2-3; either TRBD1 or TRBD2 may supply D (5 bases each). Trimming removed 1 base from V and 2 bases from J, with 13 bases in between. The CDR3 contains 15 residues. Germline CDR1 and CDR2: SQVTM and ANQGSEA. CDR3 coding DNA: TGCAGCGTTGAAGTGGGGGACCACTTCACAGATACGCAGTATTTT. Amino acids: CSVEVGDHFTDTQYF.

The rearrangement joins TRBV10-3 to TRBJ2-3; 12 bases fit TRBD2. Per the germline V gene, CDR1 is ENHRY and CDR2 is SYGVKD. The V gene end was trimmed by 3 bases and the J gene end by 3 bases; junction bases not matched to a gene: 4. This CDR3 is 16 amino acids long. The CDR3, as DNA: TGTGCCATCAGTGATCCGACTAGCGGGGGAACAGATACGCAGTATTTT. Protein sequence: CAISDPTSGGTDTQYF.

This chain links TRBV5-1 with TRBJ1-5, with 7 bases that match TRBD1. The CDR3 runs 16 residues. Germline CDR1 reads SGHRS; CDR2 reads YFSETQ. V lost 4 bases and J lost 0; bases outside the gene matches: 7. The CDR3 spells CASSLTGPYSNQPQHF. In nucleotides, the CDR3 is TGCGCCAGCAGCCTGACAGGGCCCTATAGCAATCAGCCCCAGCATTTT.

The chain combines TRBV7-9 with TRBJ2-1; 11 bases agree with TRBD2. J lost 4 bases, V lost 1 base, and 6 bases had no gene match. There are 17 residues in the CDR3. Germline lookup yields CDR1 SEHNR and CDR2 FQNEAQ (reference sequence). The CDR3 DNA reads as TGTGCCAGCAGCTTAGGTAGCGGGGGGGCTTCATACAATGAGCAGTTCTTC. Encoded protein: CASSLGSGGASYNEQFF. The full variable domain, rest sourced from reference TRBV7-9 and TRBJ2-1, is DTGVSQNPRHKITKRGQNVTFRCDPISEHNRLYWYRQTLGQGPEFLTYFQNEAQLEKSRLLSDRFSAERPKGSFSTLEIQRTEQGDSAMYLCASSLGSGGASYNEQFFGPGTRLTVL.

The rearrangement links TRBV12-3 or TRBV12-4 to TRBJ2-1; weak D call: TRBD2 (6 bases). This CDR3 has 15 amino acids. The V gene lost 6 bases and the J gene lost 0 bases, with 12 bases spanning the gap. The CDR3 nucleotides read TGTGCCAGCAGGACCTTAGCGGTCTCCTACAATGAGCAGTTCTTC. It yields the protein CASRTLAVSYNEQFF.

This clonotype was detected only a few times. This chain joins TRBV28 and TRBJ2-5; 7 nucleotides line up with TRBD1. Germline V CDR1 and CDR2: MDHEN, SYDVKM. Unmatched junction bases numbered 5, after V lost 6 bases and J lost 1 base. This CDR3 is built from 14 residues. The CDR3 DNA is TGTGCCAGCAGACCGACAGGGATCCAAGAGACCCAGTACTTC. This encodes CASRPTGIQETQYF.

J is TRBJ1-6 and V is TRBV5-1; no firm D call. Trimming shortened V by 0 bases and J by 7 bases, and 11 bases separated the two germline ends. The CDR3 extends over 15 amino acids. Germline V gene sequence: CDR1 SGHRS, CDR2 YFSETQ. The CDR3 is CASSLDVLKNSPLHF. DNA for the CDR3: TGCGCCAGCAGCTTGGACGTCCTTAAGAATTCACCCCTCCACTTT.

The V call is TRBV7-9, the J call TRBJ1-1, with TRBD1 matching over 9 bases. CDR3 size: 17 residues. CDR1 and CDR2 (germline): SEHNR, FQNEAQ (reference sequence). V was clipped by 1 base and J by 0 bases; unmatched bases: 6. CDR3 in DNA: TGTGCCAGCAGCTTAGGGGACAGGGCTCATTTGAACACTGAAGCTTTCTTT. Amino acids: CASSLGDRAHLNTEAFF.

The chain has TRBV18 and TRBJ1-1; 11 bases fit TRBD1. V lost 8 bases, J lost 1 base, and 12 bases stayed unmatched. The germline V gene has CDR1 KGHSH and CDR2 LQKENI. The CDR3 covers 17 residues. CDR3 amino acids: CASQTGTGGPQNTEAFF. CDR3 sequence (DNA): TGTGCCAGCCAAACCGGGACAGGGGGACCCCAGAACACTGAAGCTTTCTTT. Combining the CDR3 with reference TRBV18 and TRBJ1-1 gives the whole variable domain NAGVMQNPRHLVRRRGQEARLRCSPMKGHSHVYWYRQLPEEGLKFMVYLQKENIIDESGMPKERFSAEFPKEGPSILRIQQVVRGDSAAYFCASQTGTGGPQNTEAFFGQGTRLTVV.

This clonotype was counted many times. This chain uses TRBV20-1 with TRBJ1-2, with TRBD1 as a possible D gene (5 bases). CDR1 is DFQATT, CDR2 SNEGSKA, per germline (reference sequence). The V gene lost 4 bases and the J gene lost 3 bases, with 9 bases spanning the gap. The length of the CDR3 is 12 residues. For the CDR3, the DNA is TGCAGTGCTACGGGACGGGACTATGGCTACACCTTC. It specifies CSATGRDYGYTF.

In this sample, this clonotype turned up a few times. The rearrangement links TRBV7-9 to TRBJ2-1; 12 nucleotides agree with TRBD2. The CDR3 is 16 amino acids. Losses at the gene ends were 1 base for V and 8 bases for J; bases not matched to a gene: 6. Germline V CDR1 and CDR2: SEHNR, FQNEAQ (reference sequence). CDR3 residues: CASSLEASGGAHEQFF. CDR3 DNA: TGTGCCAGCAGCTTAGAGGCTAGCGGGGGGGCACATGAGCAGTTCTTC.

This clonotype was found a few times. The chain combines TRBV10-3 with TRBJ2-3, with D unclear. The CDR3 is 16 amino acids. Germline V CDR1 and CDR2: ENHRY, SYGVKD. Trimming took off 6 bases at V and 2 bases at J, with 18 bases between the two ends. For the CDR3, the DNA is TGTGCCATCAGAGCCGACAACTGGGCCGACACAGATACGCAGTATTTT. As protein: CAIRADNWADTDTQYF.

This clonotype was seen a few times. The chain uses TRBV20-1 and TRBJ2-5; D call uncertain. The CDR3 is 14 amino acids. V lost 5 bases and J lost 1, with 14 bases in between. In germline, CDR1 is DFQATT, CDR2 SNEGSKA (reference sequence). The CDR3 reads CSARAASRQETQYF. CDR3 coding DNA: TGCAGTGCTCGAGCCGCGAGTCGCCAAGAGACCCAGTACTTC.

This rearrangement joins TRBV3-1 to TRBJ2-1; either TRBD1 or TRBD2 may fit D (6 bases each). The CDR3 extends over 15 amino acids. Trimming took 4 bases from V and 7 from J, leaving 17 bases between them. The V gene's germline CDR1 is LGHDT and CDR2 YNNKEL (reference sequence). CDR3 nucleotides: TGTGCCAGCAGCCGACGAGGGGGGACTTTAAATGAGCAGTTCTTC. Its protein product is CASSRRGGTLNEQFF.

This clonotype was counted a few times. V is TRBV4-1 and J is TRBJ2-3, with D maybe TRBD1 (6 bases). The CDR3 runs to 13 residues. The V end was cut by 0 bases, the J end by 8 bases, with 9 bases between. CDR1 and CDR2 from the germline V gene are MGHRA and YSYEKL. CDR3 sequence: CASSQEGGITQYF. The CDR3 DNA is TGCGCCAGCAGCCAAGAAGGGGGTATTACGCAGTATTTT.

This clonotype was observed a handful of times. The J gene is TRBJ2-7, the V gene TRBV7-2, with TRBD2 matching over 8 bases. This CDR3 spans 15 amino acids. Trimming at V came to 6 bases and at J to 2 bases, leaving 9 bases not matched to a gene. Germline CDR1 is SGHTA and CDR2 is FQGNSA. The CDR3 spells CASSFIPGGAYEQYF. In nucleotides, the CDR3 is TGTGCCAGCAGTTTTATTCCGGGGGGGGCCTACGAGCAGTACTTC.

V is TRBV9 and J is TRBJ1-1; TRBD1 matches at 7 bases. The CDR3 has 14 residues. Germline V CDR1 and CDR2: SGDLS, YYNGEE. Germline trimming cut 0 bases from V and 4 bases from J; bases unmatched to any gene: 3. CDR3 protein: CASSVDWTGTEAFF. The CDR3 DNA follows: TGTGCCAGCAGCGTAGACTGGACAGGCACTGAAGCTTTCTTT.